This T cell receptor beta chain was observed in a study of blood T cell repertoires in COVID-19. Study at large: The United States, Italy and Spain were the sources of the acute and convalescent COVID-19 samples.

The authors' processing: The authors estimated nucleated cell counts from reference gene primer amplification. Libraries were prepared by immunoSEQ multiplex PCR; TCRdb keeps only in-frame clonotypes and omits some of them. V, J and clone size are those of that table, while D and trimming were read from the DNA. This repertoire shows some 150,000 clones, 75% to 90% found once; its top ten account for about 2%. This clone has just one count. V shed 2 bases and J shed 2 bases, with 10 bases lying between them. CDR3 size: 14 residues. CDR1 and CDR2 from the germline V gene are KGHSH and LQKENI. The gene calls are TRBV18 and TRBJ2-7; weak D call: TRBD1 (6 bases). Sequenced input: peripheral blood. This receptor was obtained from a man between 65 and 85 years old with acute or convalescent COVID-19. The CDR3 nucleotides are TGTGCCAGCTCACCAGGGGCAGGGGCCTACGAGCAGTACTTC. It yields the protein CASSPGAGAYEQYF.